Detailed here is one T cell receptor beta chain. The source of the sample is a study of blood T cell repertoires in COVID-19. About the research overall: COVID-19 samples collected from the United States, Italy and Spain covered acute and convalescent phases. From T cells, B-cell-depleted T cells, or PBMCs came the material, which was cDNA or gDNA.

The CDR3 has 14 amino acids. CDR1 is MDHEN, CDR2 SYDVKM, per germline. Trimming shortened V by 5 bases and J by 11 bases, and 19 bases separated the two germline ends. Per the original data handling: From reference gene primer amplification, estimates of nucleated cell counts were derived. Here immunoSEQ multiplex PCR was the method, and the copy in TCRdb shows in-frame clones only, minus some. From that table come the V and J calls and clone size; the DNA was used to work out D and trimming. The sample carries about 70,000 clones, approximately 77% recorded once. The specimen sequenced was peripheral blood. This TCR derives from a woman in her 70s with acute or convalescent COVID-19. The chain uses TRBV28 and TRBJ1-5; D perhaps matches TRBD1 (6 bases). The CDR3 nucleotides read TGTGCCAGCAGTCCCGGGGGGCAGCTTTGGGCCCAGCATTTT. It specifies CASSPGGQLWAQHF.